These 30 T cell receptor beta chains share one sample of origin, sequenced in a study of T cells in Graves' hyperthyroidism and ophthalmopathy. RNA transcripts provided the source from which TCR beta CDR3 regions were amplified. TCR CDR3 underwent first-round RT-PCR with the HTBI primer set. TCRdb redid the calling of the multiplex PCR reads with MiXCR, one entry per CDR3 protein. The sample gives about 530,000 distinct CDR3 sequences, approximately 17% of which show up once; under 20% is in the top ten. Sequencing input: blood. The source of these receptors is a woman aged 18-29 years with Graves' ophthalmopathy.

This clonotype occurred a few times. The CDR3 region is CASSFPSRDSPNNEQFF. DNA of the CDR3: TGTGCCAGCAGCTTCCCCTCCCGGGACAGTCCCAACAATGAGCAGTTCTTC. This chain uses TRBV5-6 with TRBJ2-1; 7 bases align to TRBD1. Germline lookup yields CDR1 SGHDT and CDR2 YYEEEE. This CDR3 is built from 17 residues. V was pared by 2 bases and J by 5 bases, with 13 bases of the junction left unmatched.

This chain connects TRBV4-1 to TRBJ2-7, with no clear D. CDR3 length equals 14 residues. V lost 3 bases to trimming and J lost 0 bases, with 9 bases between them. Germline V lookup: CDR1 MGHRA, CDR2 YSYEKL. The DNA of the CDR3 is TGCGCCAGCAGCCACACAGTGGCCTCCTACGAGCAGTACTTC. This encodes CASSHTVASYEQYF.

This clonotype was picked up one time. The chain is built from TRBV29-1 and TRBJ1-5; TRBD1 matches at 10 bases. This CDR3 is 15 amino acids long. V dropped 1 base and J dropped 2; count of bases not matched to a gene: 2. Per the germline V gene, CDR1 is SQVTM and CDR2 is ANQGSEA. The CDR3 protein is CSVEGGTGGNQPQHF. DNA for the CDR3: TGCAGCGTTGAAGGAGGGACAGGGGGCAATCAGCCCCAGCATTTT.

This clonotype was found many times. This chain links TRBV6-1 with TRBJ2-1; 13 nucleotides match TRBD2. After removal of 0 bases from V and 7 bases from J, the junction contained 15 bases not matched to a gene. This CDR3 has 20 residues. Germline V gene data show CDR1 as MNHNS and CDR2 as SASEGT. The CDR3, as DNA: TGTGCCAGCAGTGAAGCGTTCTTTCGTATGACGGGACTAGCGGGAAATGAGCAGTTCTTC. Translated, it gives CASSEAFFRMTGLAGNEQFF.

The CDR3: CASSSRDRRVDEQFF. CDR3 nucleotide sequence: TGCGCCAGCAGCTCCCGGGACCGCCGGGTTGATGAGCAGTTCTTC. V is TRBV4-3 and J is TRBJ2-1; D possibly matches TRBD1 or TRBD2 (5 bases each). V lost 5 bases, J lost 8 bases, and 19 bases lay in between. This CDR3 contains 15 residues. CDR1 LGHNA and CDR2 YSLEER come from the germline V gene.

Ten or more counts support this clonotype. The gene calls are TRBV11-3 and TRBJ2-3, with 15 bases fitting TRBD2. Per the germline V gene, CDR1 is SGHNT and CDR2 is YENEEA. Trimming removed 5 bases from V and 4 bases from J; junction bases left unmatched: 13. The CDR3 consists of 19 residues. The CDR3 reads CASSRSKGLAGGLSDTQYF. CDR3 in DNA: TGTGCCAGCAGCCGGAGCAAAGGACTAGCGGGAGGGCTTTCAGATACGCAGTATTTT.

The chain is built from TRBV5-1 and TRBJ1-1; perhaps TRBD1 as D (6 bases). The CDR3 has 15 residues. Germline V gene data show CDR1 as SGHRS and CDR2 as YFSETQ. Trimming stripped 3 bases from V and 2 bases from J, with 14 bases between. The CDR3 DNA reads as TGCGCCAGCAGCTATTACGGACAGTCAAACACTGAAGCTTTCTTT. Translating it yields CASSYYGQSNTEAFF.

The chain is built from TRBV7-9 and TRBJ1-4; 8 bases line up with TRBD1. Germline V CDR1 and CDR2: SEHNR, FQNEAQ (reference sequence). This CDR3 comprises 16 residues. Germline trimming cut 5 bases from V and 5 bases from J; bases unmatched to any gene: 10. CDR3 bases: TGTGCCAGCAGCCCTCCTAGGAGACAGGGGAATGAAAAACTGTTTTTT. Translation: CASSPPRRQGNEKLFF.

A few counts support this clonotype. The chain combines TRBV29-1 with TRBJ2-1, with no clear D. There are 13 residues in the CDR3. Germline assignment: CDR1 SQVTM and CDR2 ANQGSEA. V was clipped by 2 bases and J by 0 bases, with 5 bases between them. Here the CDR3 reads CSVERSSYNEQFF. In nucleotides, the CDR3 is TGCAGCGTTGAACGGAGCTCCTACAATGAGCAGTTCTTC.

CDR3 sequence: CASSRKTGRNSPLHF. For the CDR3, the DNA is TGTGCCAGCAGCCGCAAGACAGGGCGGAATTCACCCCTCCACTTT. The chain combines TRBV6-1 with TRBJ1-6, with 7 nucleotides matching TRBD1. Germline V CDR1 and CDR2: MNHNS, SASEGT. V dropped 6 bases and J dropped 7; count of bases not matched to a gene: 9. CDR3 size: 15 residues.

This clonotype appeared many times. This sequence joins TRBV7-2 and TRBJ1-5; D ambiguous. Trimming left V 3 bases short and J 4 bases short, with 10 bases between. This CDR3 is built from 14 residues. The germline CDR1 and CDR2 sequences are SGHTA and FQGNSA. The CDR3 here is CASSLEVRNQPQHF. CDR3 sequence (DNA): TGTGCCAGCAGCTTGGAAGTGCGAAATCAGCCCCAGCATTTT.

As for this clonotype: A much larger clone lies a single base off, so this may be a read error. Without the conserved terminal phenylalanine or tryptophan, this CDR3 likely stems from a read error. The CDR3 coding sequence is TGCAGCGTTCGGGGCCGACTAGCGGATACGCAGTATTAT. Its translation: CSVRGRLADTQYY. V usage is TRBV29-1 and J usage is TRBJ2-3, with 8 bases that match TRBD2. Unmatched junction bases numbered 7, after V lost 5 bases and J lost 6 bases. CDR3 size: 13 residues. The germline gives CDR1 SQVTM, CDR2 ANQGSEA.

Ten or more counts support this clonotype. The chain recombines TRBV4-1 with TRBJ2-7, with TRBD2 identical over 12 bases. V gave up 3 bases and J gave up 5 bases; unmatched junction bases: 8. CDR3 length equals 16 residues. CDR1 and CDR2 from the germline V gene are MGHRA and YSYEKL. The CDR3 sequence: CASSHQETSGSNEQYF. CDR3 DNA sequence: TGCGCCAGCAGCCATCAGGAGACTAGCGGGAGCAACGAGCAGTACTTC.

This clonotype has ten or more counts. The junction does not match germline at one end; this may be a read error. The chain couples TRBV2 to TRBJ2-7; tentative D call: TRBD2 (6 bases). CDR3 size: 14 residues. Germline CDR1 SNHLY, CDR2 FYNNEI. CDR3 amino acids: CASSLARSSYGQYF. The DNA for the CDR3 is TGTGCCAGCAGCCTAGCGAGAAGCTCCTACGGGCAGTACTTC. The variable domain in full, completed from reference TRBV2 and TRBJ2-7, reads EPEVTQTPSHQVTQMGQEVILRCVPISNHLYFYWYRQILGQKVEFLVSFYNNEISEKSEIFDDQFSVERPDGSNFTLKIRSTKLEDSAMYFCASSLARSSYGQYFGPGTRLTVT.

J is TRBJ1-1 and V is TRBV19; D perhaps matches TRBD1 (5 bases). The V gene lost 0 bases and the J gene lost 4 bases, with 15 bases spanning the gap. Per germline, CDR1 LNHDA and CDR2 SQIVND (reference sequence). The CDR3 has 16 amino acids. CDR3 nucleotide sequence: TGTGCCAGTAGTATAGACGGGAGACAGCCCAGCACTGAAGCTTTCTTT. This sequence encodes CASSIDGRQPSTEAFF.

The table lists this clonotype with many counts. The V and J genes are TRBV2 and TRBJ1-1; maybe TRBD1 (6 bases). Between the trimmed V and J ends, which lost 7 bases and 0 bases, there was a span of 15 bases. The germline V gene has CDR1 SNHLY and CDR2 FYNNEI. This CDR3 has 15 amino acids. The CDR3 sequence is CASNTRQAMNTEAFF. The CDR3, as DNA: TGTGCCAGCAACACTAGACAGGCCATGAACACTGAAGCTTTCTTT.

This clonotype was found many times. The chain is built from TRBV2 and TRBJ2-7; 7 nucleotides align to TRBD1. The ends lost 2 bases at V and 4 bases at J; junction bases unmatched: 5. The V gene's germline CDR1 is SNHLY and CDR2 FYNNEI. CDR3 length equals 14 residues. CDR3 sequence (DNA): TGTGCCAGCAGTGAAAGGGGGCTAGGGTACGAGCAGTACTTC. Its protein product is CASSERGLGYEQYF.

The genes are TRBV5-5 and TRBJ2-6; TRBD2 matches 9 bases. V shed 2 bases, J shed 4 bases, and the junction held 10 bases outside the gene matches. Germline-derived CDR1 and CDR2 are SGHKS and YYEKEE (reference sequence). CDR3 size: 18 residues. CDR3 bases: TGTGCCAGCAGCTTCAGCGGGGGGCCCCAGTCCGGGGCCAACGTCCTGACTTTC. Translated: CASSFSGGPQSGANVLTF. Complete variable domain (other parts from reference TRBV5-5 and TRBJ2-6): DAGVTQSPTHLIKTRGQQVTLRCSPISGHKSVSWYQQVLGQGPQFIFQYYEKEERGRGNFPDRFSARQFPNYSSELNVNALLLGDSALYLCASSFSGGPQSGANVLTFGAGSRLTVL.

This clonotype was recorded many times. The chain recombines TRBV30 with TRBJ1-5; no clear D. The germline gives CDR1 GTSNPN, CDR2 SVGIG (reference sequence). Trimming left V 3 bases short and J 1 base short, with 13 bases between. The CDR3 has 15 residues. The chain's CDR3 is CAWSEGGLSNQPQHF. The CDR3 DNA reads TGTGCCTGGAGCGAAGGCGGGCTCAGCAATCAGCCCCAGCATTTT. The full variable domain, rest sourced from reference TRBV30 and TRBJ1-5, is SQTIHQWPATLVQPVGSPLSLECTVEGTSNPNLYWYRQAAGRGLQLLFYSVGIGQISSEVPQNLSASRPQDRQFILSSKKLLLSDSGFYLCAWSEGGLSNQPQHFGDGTRLSIL.

This clonotype has ten or more counts. J is TRBJ2-1 and V is TRBV2, with 7 bases aligning to TRBD2. Trimming at V came to 7 bases and at J to 7 bases, leaving 7 bases not matched to a gene. Germline V gene lookup returns CDR1 SNHLY and CDR2 FYNNEI. This CDR3 contains 13 residues. CDR3 sequence reads: CASMGGGRNEQFF. CDR3 DNA sequence: TGTGCCAGCATGGGGGGGGGTCGGAATGAGCAGTTCTTC.

This clonotype was seen more than once but under ten times. J is TRBJ1-2 and V is TRBV6-1; a weak D match, TRBD1 (5 bases). Germline-derived CDR1 and CDR2 are MNHNS and SASEGT. The CDR3 is 16 residues long. The V end was cut by 2 bases, the J end by 1 base, with 14 bases between. CDR3 sequence reads: CASSERMDIFNYGYTF. The CDR3 bases are TGTGCCAGCAGTGAACGGATGGACATTTTTAACTATGGCTACACCTTC.

This clonotype was found many times. The V call is TRBV3-1, the J call TRBJ1-1, with 11 bases matching TRBD1. The CDR3 is 14 residues long. Germline values: CDR1 LGHDT, CDR2 YNNKEL (reference sequence). V shed 1 base, J shed 12 bases, and the junction held 7 bases outside the gene matches. CDR3 region: CASSQGDRGFLTFF. CDR3 sequence (DNA): TGTGCCAGCAGCCAAGGGGACAGGGGGTTCTTAACTTTCTTT.

The chain combines TRBV9 with TRBJ1-1, with TRBD1 identical over 7 bases. The trim removed 3 bases at V and 5 bases at J, leaving 4 bases unmatched. This CDR3 contains 13 residues. Per germline, CDR1 SGDLS and CDR2 YYNGEE. In DNA form, the CDR3 reads TGTGCCAGCAGCGCCCTACAGGGGACTGAAGCTTTCTTT. Residues: CASSALQGTEAFF.

The chain recombines TRBV19 with TRBJ1-1, with 7 positions matching TRBD1. V shed 3 bases and J 2 bases; nucleotides not matched to a gene: 3. The CDR3 has 14 residues. CDR1 and CDR2 (germline): LNHDA, SQIVND (reference sequence). The CDR3 region has the DNA TGTGCCAGTAGTATTACAGGGGATAACACTGAAGCTTTCTTT. It codes for CASSITGDNTEAFF.

Details on this clonotype: A read error may be the cause here, since a much bigger clone is one base away. V is TRBV6-1 and J is TRBJ2-1, with TRBD1 matching over 7 bases. The CDR3 is made up of 14 amino acids. Germline V CDR1 and CDR2: MNHNS, SASEGT. The CDR3 region has the DNA TGTGCCAGCAGTACAGGGGTCACGTCTAATGAGGAGTTCTTC. It is translated as CASSTGVTSNEEFF.

The chain is built from TRBV7-8 and TRBJ1-1; D may be TRBD1 (5 bases). The length of the CDR3 is 14 residues. V was clipped by 5 bases and J by 0 bases, with 10 bases between them. Germline values: CDR1 SGHVS, CDR2 FQNEAQ. Here the CDR3 DNA reads TGTGCCAGCAGCCGCGACAGACTGAACACTGAAGCTTTCTTT. As protein: CASSRDRLNTEAFF.

In this sample, this clonotype turned up a few times. CDR3 in amino acids: CASSVLRRDNSPLHF. The CDR3 DNA reads TGTGCCAGCAGTGTACTGCGAAGGGATAATTCACCCCTCCACTTT. The V call is TRBV6-1, the J call TRBJ1-6, with D unresolved. Trimming cost V 4 bases and J 5 bases, with 12 bases left between them. There are 15 residues in the CDR3. Germline V gene data show CDR1 as MNHNS and CDR2 as SASEGT.

This clonotype was recorded many times. The chain recombines TRBV28 with TRBJ2-2; 7 bases agree with TRBD1. This CDR3 comprises 13 residues. The V gene's germline CDR1 is MDHEN and CDR2 SYDVKM. Trimming took 11 bases from V and 0 from J; bases not matched to a gene: 3. The DNA of the CDR3 is TGTGCCGGCCAGGGGGCGAACACCGGGGAGCTGTTTTTT. This translates into CAGQGANTGELFF. The variable domain in full, completed from reference TRBV28 and TRBJ2-2, reads DVKVTQSSRYLVKRTGEKVFLECVQDMDHENMFWYRQDPGLGLRLIYFSYDVKMKEKGDIPEGYSVSREKKERFSLILESASTNQTSMYLCAGQGANTGELFFGEGSRLTVL.

This clonotype was recorded at least ten times. V is TRBV18 and J is TRBJ2-1, with TRBD2 matching over 7 bases. This CDR3 spans 17 amino acids. Germline CDR1 KGHSH, CDR2 LQKENI. Trimming took 8 bases from V and 2 from J; bases not matched to a gene: 15. As DNA, the CDR3 is TGTGCCAGCACCGCGGGGGTTTCAAGGACCCCCTACAATGAGCAGTTCTTC. Protein product: CASTAGVSRTPYNEQFF.

This clonotype has a count of ten or more. The rearrangement joins TRBV7-9 to TRBJ1-5; D call uncertain. Germline V gene lookup returns CDR1 SEHNR and CDR2 FQNEAQ (reference sequence). The CDR3 has 15 amino acids. Trimming removed 0 bases at V and 3 bases at J, with 9 bases between. This CDR3 is CASSLADGDNQPQHF. CDR3 bases: TGTGCCAGCAGCTTAGCAGACGGAGACAATCAGCCCCAGCATTTT.